One and the same sample provided the 29 T cell receptor beta chains below, sequenced in a study of blood T cell repertoires in COVID-19. TCRdb keeps only in-frame clones here, not all; method: immunoSEQ multiplex PCR. The sample has 250,000 to 300,000 clones; 75% to 90% are singletons. Material: peripheral blood. The receptors were gathered from a woman in her 40s who had recovered from COVID-19.

The genes are TRBV12-3 or TRBV12-4 and TRBJ1-3; D is unresolved. CDR3 length: 12 residues. V lost 2 bases to trimming and J lost 5 bases, with 4 bases between them. The CDR3 DNA reads as TGTGCCAGCAGTTTACCTCGAAACACCATATATTTT. Its protein product is CASSLPRNTIYF.

The J gene is TRBJ2-5, the V gene TRBV29-1; TRBD1 agrees at 9 bases. Germline-derived CDR1 and CDR2 are SQVTM and ANQGSEA. The CDR3 spans 13 residues. V shed 8 bases, J shed 5 bases, and the junction held 9 bases outside the gene matches. The CDR3 spells CSTNRGLGETQYF. As DNA, the CDR3 is TGCAGCACAAACAGGGGGCTAGGGGAGACCCAGTACTTC.

V gene TRBV5-6 combines with J gene TRBJ1-6; D is undetermined. CDR3 length: 19 amino acids. The germline V gene has CDR1 SGHDT and CDR2 YYEEEE. V was shortened by 2 bases and J by 0 bases, with 18 bases between the two germline ends. This CDR3 is CASSLIEFRESSYNSPLHF. In DNA, the CDR3 is TGTGCCAGCAGCTTAATCGAGTTTCGGGAAAGCTCCTATAATTCACCCCTCCACTTT.

J is TRBJ2-1 and V is TRBV18, with 7 bases lining up with TRBD1. The length of the CDR3 is 15 residues. The V segment lost 3 bases and the J segment 3 bases; nucleotides outside the gene matches: 5. Germline V gene lookup returns CDR1 KGHSH and CDR2 LQKENI. The DNA for the CDR3 is TGTGCCAGCTCACCGACCCGGGACAGCTACAATGAGCAGTTCTTC. This sequence encodes CASSPTRDSYNEQFF.

The V call is TRBV19, the J call TRBJ2-7; 9 bases map to TRBD2. Germline-derived CDR1 and CDR2 are LNHDA and SQIVND (reference sequence). There are 14 residues in the CDR3. The V gene end was trimmed by 3 bases and the J gene end by 6 bases; junction bases not matched to a gene: 6. The CDR3 is CASSITGTSLEQYF. The CDR3 DNA reads TGTGCCAGTAGTATCACCGGGACTAGCCTCGAGCAGTACTTC. The variable domain in full, with the rest retrieved from reference TRBV19 and TRBJ2-7, is DGGITQSPKYLFRKEGQNVTLSCEQNLNHDAMYWYRQDPGQGLRLIYYSQIVNDFQKGDIAEGYSVSREKKESFPLTVTSAQKNPTAFYLCASSITGTSLEQYFGPGTRLTVT.

The rearrangement links TRBV5-1 to TRBJ2-3, with TRBD2 identical over 14 bases. The J segment lost 3 bases and the V segment lost 3 bases, leaving 3 bases of the junction unmatched. Germline CDR1 is SGHRS and CDR2 is YFSETQ. This CDR3 region has 16 residues. The CDR3: CASSSGTSGGTDTQYF. The CDR3 bases are TGCGCCAGCAGCTCCGGGACTAGCGGGGGAACAGATACGCAGTATTTT.

The CDR3 here is CAISELVTAGYGYTF. The CDR3 DNA reads TGTGCCATCAGTGAGTTGGTAACAGCTGGCTATGGCTACACCTTC. The rearrangement uses TRBV10-3 and TRBJ1-2; D is unresolved. This CDR3 is built from 15 residues. CDR1 and CDR2 from the germline V gene are ENHRY and SYGVKD. V dropped 1 base and J dropped 4 bases, with 13 bases sitting between them.

The genes are TRBV5-1 and TRBJ2-4; 12 nucleotides match TRBD1. V dropped 6 bases and J dropped 0; count of bases not matched to a gene: 7. CDR1 and CDR2 (germline): SGHRS, YFSETQ. This CDR3 is built from 17 residues. CDR3 loop: CASNFRDRGLAKNIQYF. As DNA, the CDR3 is TGCGCCAGCAACTTCCGGGACAGGGGGCTAGCCAAAAACATTCAGTACTTC.

Note on this clone: This sample includes further DNA sequences coding for the same CDR3. This sequence joins TRBV30 and TRBJ2-3, with 8 bases fitting TRBD2. Germline V gene data show CDR1 as GTSNPN and CDR2 as SVGIG (reference sequence). CDR3 length equals 16 residues. After removal of 3 bases from V and 5 bases from J, the junction contained 13 bases not matched to a gene. This CDR3 reads CAWRDFGGGPIDTQYF. In nucleotides, the CDR3 is TGTGCCTGGAGGGATTTCGGGGGGGGGCCTATAGATACGCAGTATTTT.

This rearrangement joins TRBV5-6 to TRBJ2-3; D unclear. CDR3 length equals 15 residues. CDR1 is SGHDT and CDR2 is YYEEEE in the germline V gene. V was clipped by 0 bases and J by 6 bases, with 14 bases between them. In DNA, the CDR3 is TGTGCCAGCAGCTTGGGGTTAGCCGGCCTGGATACGCAGTATTTT. The encoded protein is CASSLGLAGLDTQYF.

The chain uses TRBV12-3 or TRBV12-4 and TRBJ2-1; D possibly corresponds to TRBD1 (5 bases). The CDR3 runs 12 residues. V gave up 5 bases and J gave up 10 bases, with 12 bases separating them. CDR3: CASSPWGGEQFF. The CDR3 nucleotides are TGTGCCAGCAGTCCCTGGGGCGGCGAGCAGTTCTTC.

This clone was detected only a few times. V is TRBV5-4 and J is TRBJ1-4, with unresolved D. CDR1 and CDR2 (germline): SGHNT, YYREEE (reference sequence). V lost 0 bases and J lost 0, with 9 bases in between. The CDR3 contains 16 residues. CDR3 loop: CASSLGSGATNEKLFF. CDR3 DNA sequence: TGTGCCAGCAGCTTGGGATCGGGAGCAACTAATGAAAAACTGTTTTTT. Using reference TRBV5-4 and TRBJ1-4 for the parts outside the CDR3, the full variable domain is ETGVTQSPTHLIKTRGQQVTLRCSSQSGHNTVSWYQQALGQGPQFIFQYYREEENGRGNFPPRFSGLQFPNYSSELNVNALELDDSALYLCASSLGSGATNEKLFFGSGTQLSVL.

This rearrangement joins TRBV5-1 to TRBJ1-1; the D gene is possibly TRBD1 (6 bases). This CDR3 spans 13 amino acids. The V gene's germline CDR1 is SGHRS and CDR2 YFSETQ. V was trimmed by 6 bases and J by 2 bases, leaving 11 bases between them. The CDR3 region has the DNA TGCGCCAGCACCTCACAGGGAAACACTGAAGCTTTCTTT. Protein product: CASTSQGNTEAFF.

The chain uses TRBV7-9 and TRBJ2-4, with unresolved D. Trimming pared 5 bases from V and 0 bases from J, leaving 14 bases between. Germline loops: CDR1 SEHNR, CDR2 FQNEAQ (reference sequence). The CDR3 covers 16 residues. CDR3 residues: CASSLGTALAKNIQYF. For the CDR3, the DNA is TGTGCCAGCAGCCTAGGAACCGCGCTAGCCAAAAACATTCAGTACTTC.

V and J are TRBV30 and TRBJ1-1; 9 bases map to TRBD1. Trimming removed 2 bases from V and 1 base from J; junction bases left unmatched: 5. The CDR3 sequence is 15 residues long. Germline-derived CDR1 and CDR2 are GTSNPN and SVGIG (reference sequence). The CDR3 reads CAWSPPGQGNTEAFF. DNA of the CDR3: TGTGCCTGGAGTCCCCCGGGACAGGGGAACACTGAAGCTTTCTTT.

V is TRBV10-2 and J is TRBJ2-3, with TRBD2 identical over 7 bases. This CDR3 comprises 14 residues. V was pared by 3 bases and J by 5 bases, with 5 bases of the junction left unmatched. The germline V gene encodes CDR1 WSHSY and CDR2 SAAADI. CDR3 sequence (DNA): TGCGCCAGCAGTGACCCCTGGGAGGGAGATACGCAGTATTTT. The encoded protein is CASSDPWEGDTQYF.

The gene calls are TRBV3-1 (or the pseudogene TRBV3-2) and TRBJ2-3; D might be TRBD2 (5 bases). This CDR3 spans 15 amino acids. CDR1 and CDR2 from the germline V gene are LGHDT and YNNKEL (reference sequence). The V end was cut by 4 bases, the J end by 4 bases, with 15 bases between. For the CDR3, the DNA is TGTGCCAGCAGCCCTCGCGGCCGGGGAGCAGATACGCAGTATTTT. Translating it yields CASSPRGRGADTQYF.

The chain links TRBV5-1 to TRBJ2-5, with 8 bases identical to TRBD1. CDR1 and CDR2 from the germline V gene are SGHRS and YFSETQ. Trimming cost V 6 bases and J 4 bases; bases outside gene matches: 11. The CDR3 runs to 15 residues. The CDR3 sequence: CASTGQGLILETQYF. CDR3 sequence (DNA): TGCGCCAGCACTGGACAGGGACTTATCCTAGAGACCCAGTACTTC.

This chain joins TRBV4-3 and TRBJ2-3, with 9 bases identical to TRBD2. Germline CDR1 is LGHNA and CDR2 is YSLEER. V lost 0 bases, J lost 4 bases, and 11 bases stayed unmatched. This CDR3 is built from 18 residues. CDR3 sequence reads: CASSQDPLAGPGPDTQYF. CDR3 nucleotide sequence: TGCGCCAGCAGCCAAGATCCCCTAGCGGGACCCGGGCCAGATACGCAGTATTTT.

This clone has only a few counts. V gene TRBV11-3 combines with J gene TRBJ2-5; 8 positions agree with TRBD1. Germline V gene lookup returns CDR1 SGHNT and CDR2 YENEEA. This CDR3 contains 13 residues. The junction had 4 bases not matched to a gene; V was cut back by 5 bases and J by 5 bases. The CDR3 sequence is CASSPGGSETQYF. CDR3 coding DNA: TGTGCCAGCAGCCCAGGGGGCTCGGAGACCCAGTACTTC. Based on the CDR3 plus reference TRBV11-3 and TRBJ2-5, the full variable domain is EAGVVQSPRYKIIEKKQPVAFWCNPISGHNTLYWYLQNLGQGPELLIRYENEEAVDDSQLPKDRFSAERLKGVDSTLKIQPAELGDSAVYLCASSPGGSETQYFGPGTRLLVL.

The V call is TRBV6-5, the J call TRBJ1-4; TRBD1 agrees at 8 bases. This CDR3 region has 15 residues. Germline V gene data show CDR1 as MNHEY and CDR2 as SVGAGI. The J segment lost 4 bases and the V segment lost 6 bases, leaving 7 bases of the junction unmatched. This CDR3 reads CASSYRGTVNEKLFF. The CDR3 DNA is TGTGCCAGCAGCTACAGGGGGACGGTTAATGAAAAACTGTTTTTT.

This clone showed up just a few times. This rearrangement joins TRBV10-3 to TRBJ1-2, with D unresolved. CDR3 size: 17 residues. Trimming removed 3 bases at V and 8 bases at J, with 25 bases between. Germline CDR1 ENHRY, CDR2 SYGVKD. CDR3 coding DNA: TGTGCCATCAGTGATCGGTTAAGATCCCGGGTTAGCCTGGGCTACACCTTC. Its translation: CAISDRLRSRVSLGYTF.

The rearrangement links TRBV27 to TRBJ2-3, with unresolved D. Germline CDR1 MNHEY, CDR2 SMNVEV (reference sequence). V was trimmed by 1 base and J by 1 base, leaving 12 bases between them. The CDR3 consists of 16 residues. Written as DNA, the CDR3 is TGTGCCAGCAGTTTATTGCCGAGGTTACGCACAGATACGCAGTATTTT. This sequence encodes CASSLLPRLRTDTQYF.

The chain recombines TRBV10-3 with TRBJ2-2; 12 nucleotides line up with TRBD1. Germline V gene lookup returns CDR1 ENHRY and CDR2 SYGVKD. The CDR3 has 15 amino acids. After removal of 4 bases from V and 7 bases from J, the junction contained 4 bases not matched to a gene. Here the CDR3 DNA reads TGTGCCATCAGTGGGAGGGACAGGGGGCTCGGGGAGCTGTTTTTT. This sequence encodes CAISGRDRGLGELFF.

This chain joins TRBV7-2 and TRBJ1-1, with D unclear. This CDR3 is 16 amino acids long. Germline V gene data show CDR1 as SGHTA and CDR2 as FQGNSA. V lost 1 base, J lost 0 bases, and 12 bases lay in between. The chain's CDR3 is CASSLERRYLNTEAFF. CDR3 in DNA: TGTGCCAGCAGCTTAGAGCGGCGTTACTTGAACACTGAAGCTTTCTTT.

The J gene is TRBJ1-2, the V gene TRBV7-9, with TRBD1 identical over 7 bases. The CDR3 has 15 amino acids. The ends lost 5 bases at V and 5 bases at J; junction bases unmatched: 11. The V gene's germline CDR1 is SEHNR and CDR2 FQNEAQ (reference sequence). Written as DNA, the CDR3 is TGTGCCAGCAGCGTTTCCGGGACAGCACATTATGGCTACACCTTC. It yields the protein CASSVSGTAHYGYTF.

The genes are TRBV5-4 and TRBJ2-3; 8 bases align to TRBD2. The CDR3 covers 16 residues. Germline V CDR1 and CDR2: SGHNT, YYREEE (reference sequence). V lost 4 bases to trimming and J lost 0 bases; unmatched junction nucleotides: 7. The CDR3 reads CASSPLIAGSTDTQYF. The CDR3 nucleotides are TGTGCCAGCAGCCCTTTAATAGCGGGGAGCACAGATACGCAGTATTTT.

The chain uses TRBV21-1 and TRBJ1-4; TRBD1 was called by the table and not checked on the DNA. TRBV21-1 is described as a pseudogene. This CDR3 comprises 15 residues. In DNA, the CDR3 is TGTGCCAGCAGCAAAGGGGACAGGGCTAATGAAAAACTGTTTTTT. Amino acids: CASSKGDRANEKLFF.

This chain links TRBV29-1 with TRBJ2-3; 7 bases are a match to TRBD2. Germline CDR1 is SQVTM and CDR2 is ANQGSEA. V shed 2 bases and J 6 bases; nucleotides not matched to a gene: 8. This CDR3 comprises 14 residues. DNA for the CDR3: TGCAGCGTTGAACGTTCAGCGGGGACGGATACGCAGTATTTT. It is translated as CSVERSAGTDTQYF.